The clone carrying this TCR beta chain was seen a single time. What it binds is unknown. These data belong to a study of graft-versus-host responses after intestinal transplantation. Study in general: Grafts that recipients had were multivisceral, liver-intestinal, or isolated intestinal transplants. Anti-thymocyte globulin induction was given to all recipients, followed by tacrolimus and steroids for around three years. Study-wide results and limits: Subjects displaying graft-donor T cell macrochimerism possessed elevated graft-versus-host to host-versus-graft clonal ratios inside allografts. GvH clones were identified in recipient marrow, with some first appearing in ileum or blood.

Produced via immunoSEQ multiplex PCR; TCRdb's table is partial and in-frame only. The sample includes roughly 93,000 clones, 85% to 95% of them seen just once. CDR3 length: 14 residues. Trimming pared 10 bases from V and 3 bases from J, leaving 16 bases between. Per germline, CDR1 WSHSY and CDR2 SAAADI. The chain carries TRBV10-2 and TRBJ1-5; D is possibly TRBD1 (5 bases). This clonotype originated in a human donor who was the organ donor for an intestinal transplant. The source material was unstimulated CD8+ T cells sorted from spleen or lymph node cells, sampled before transplant. The CDR3 region is CATQGQGINQPQHF. The CDR3 coding sequence is TGCGCCACTCAAGGGCAGGGCATCAATCAGCCCCAGCATTTT.